This T cell receptor beta chain was observed in a study of blood T cell repertoires in COVID-19. Study background: Sources were T cells, B-cell-depleted T cells, or PBMCs; the material itself was cDNA or gDNA.

The data were produced by immunoSEQ multiplex PCR, yet TCRdb's version contains in-frame clones alone and is incomplete. The sample holds roughly 150,000 clones, around 88% seen once. V was cut by 1 base and J by 5 bases, with 10 bases left in between. Germline V CDR1 and CDR2: KGHDR, SFDVKD. There are 14 residues in the CDR3. The TCR sequence derives from a human donor in a cohort sampled during active COVID-19. The sequencing input was peripheral blood. The V and J genes are TRBV24-1 and TRBJ1-2; no definite D call. The CDR3 protein is CATSDFERGYGYTF. In DNA, the CDR3 is TGTGCCACCAGTGATTTTGAGAGAGGGTATGGCTACACCTTC.